Given below is one T cell receptor (beta chain) in context. No antigen is known for it. Amplification used 52 TRBV primers and 13 TRBJ primers. Data came from immunoSEQ multiplex PCR; TCRdb stores just in-frame clones and leaves some out. In the table there are tens of thousands of clones, 89% of which are singletons. Looked up from germline, CDR1 is SEHNR and CDR2 is FQNEAQ (reference sequence). The CDR3 has 13 amino acids. Trimming removed 5 bases from V and 3 bases from J, with 10 bases in between. This sample is drawn from a study of regulatory T cells. Study outcomes and limitations: Hydrophobic residues at CDR3 positions 6 and 7 were enriched in conventional CD4+ T cells of CD3G-deficient patients. Skewed V and J usage and few unique V-J pairs marked patient repertoires, most in Tregs.

Every patient with CD3G deficiency had evidence of autoimmunity. Patients, 2 to 39 years old, had expanded memory T-cell proportions. Regulatory (CD25-high CD127-low) and conventional (CD25-low CD127-high) CD4+ T cells were sorted separately. Sequenced input: conventional CD4+ T cells sorted from blood. This rearrangement joins TRBV7-9 to TRBJ1-1; D call uncertain. This receptor was taken from a person in their late teens or twenties with CD3G deficiency. The CDR3 spells CASSIGRHTEAFF. The CDR3 coding sequence is TGTGCCAGCAGCATCGGACGGCACACTGAAGCTTTCTTT.